This record concerns one TCR beta chain sequence. There are a few counts of this clonotype. There is no known antigen for this receptor. No much larger clone is present one base from it, and per-base qualities are unavailable. Trimming accounts for 5 bases at V and 1 base at J, while the number of junction bases matched to no gene is 9. CDR1 and CDR2 are read off the germline V gene as SGHRS and YFSETQ. The CDR3 contains 16 residues, cysteine and phenylalanine counted. The kept DNA is CDR3 alone, 48 bases in frame from the first base. Donors were a few dozen systemically healthy Caucasian individuals from Russia aged 6 to 90 years. Approximately 11 milliliters of peripheral blood were drawn from each donor into EDTA-treated Vacutainer tubes. Ficoll-Paque density-gradient centrifugation was used to isolate PBMCs, with at least 6 million per sample. Total RNA was extracted from PBMCs with Trizol reagent, with at least 5 micrograms obtained per sample. For every donor, an aliquot of PBMCs went through flow cytometry to measure the percentages of naive CD45RAhigh/CD27high T cells.

The record originates from a study of blood T cells in healthy people across ages (dated by TCRdb to between 2014 and 2017). Study-level background: In model experiments, template switching captured about one uniquely barcoded TCR beta cDNA molecule for every two T cells. The donors were split into four age groups: young (average approximately 16 years), middle-aged (roughly 39), aged (approximately 60) and long-lived (more than 80). To avoid experimental bias, donors of different ages were randomly spread across the sequencing lanes. The study analyzed two additional independent replicas of 1 million unique cDNA reads from the same blood draw for two donors, one aged 18 to 30 and one aged 80 or older. Using deep sequencing normalized with unique cDNA molecular identifiers, the study measured how TCR beta repertoire diversity changes with age. General study outcomes and caveats: A strong correlation was found between observed TCR beta diversity and the percentage of naive T cells measured by flow cytometry. Because the CMV infection status of the donors was unknown, age-related changes in expanded clonotypes may potentially have been confounded. Compared with the aged group, more naive CD4+ T cells, fewer expanded clones and increased TCR diversity were shown by the long-lived group, suggesting age selection. Observed TCR beta diversity per million T cells fell roughly linearly with age, and a significant reduction was already apparent by age roughly 40. Bulk unsorted PBMC profiling prevented conclusive comparison of naive and antigen-experienced compartments. Estimates of total diversity based on one million sequenced T cells were regarded as lower bounds and as underestimates.

Library method: 5' RACE. For sequencing, an Illumina HiSeq 2500 was employed. A second 7 to 11 cycle PCR used a sample-barcoded 5' primer and a J-beta primer mix. A template-switch 5' adaptor carrying 12 random nucleotides introduced a unique molecular identifier onto each TCR beta cDNA molecule. Each sample yielded at least 3 million CDR3-containing paired-end reads. All of the RNA was converted into first-strand cDNA using the Mint cDNA synthesis kit, with a TRBC-specific oligonucleotide serving as the primer. After uracil-DNA glycosylase treatment, a first 18-cycle PCR used universal primers M1SS and BC2_uni_R on all cDNA. The original pipeline was this. Normalization of each sample was performed by random selection of 1 million high-quality reads, each carrying a distinct molecular identifier. Reads with shared molecular identifiers were discarded instead of being binned into consensus sequences. MiTCR, run with a Q25 quality threshold and the strictest error-elimination algorithm, handled CDR3 identification, clonotype clustering and error correction. A nonparametric unseen species model using Euler transformation provided a lower-bound estimate of total TCR beta diversity. TCRdb redid the processing of the public reads, applying fastp at Q25 and MiXCR, and retained in-frame beta chains. Rows are unified per CDR3 protein, each entry keeping the most common DNA and genes. V and J calls and clone size were set by TCRdb, not the authors. Within this sample are some 920,000 distinct CDR3 sequences, with about 53% of them counted one time only. Together, the top ten hold 20% to 25% of the sample.

The chain is encoded by TRBV5-1 joined to TRBJ1-1, with 9 junctional bases fitting TRBD1. This TCR was recovered from an older woman in good health. The sample comprised blood. CDR3 protein: CASRDGTGISNTEAFF. The DNA sequence follows: TGCGCCAGCAGGGATGGGACAGGGATATCGAACACTGAAGCTTTCTTT.